A selection of T cell receptor beta chains follows, all from one sample in a study of glioma-infiltrating T cells. TCRdb itself ran the multiplex PCR reads through MiXCR, one entry per CDR3 protein. This sample has some 130,000 distinct CDR3 sequences, with around a quarter found just once. The sequenced material came from glioma tissue, nonneoplastic brain tissue, or PBMCs (not recorded which). The receptors here all came from a human donor with low-grade glioma or glioblastoma, undergoing nonglioma brain surgery, or in good health (not recorded which). CDR3s include the opening cysteine and the closing phenylalanine or tryptophan. The D gene is left open where the match is weak. Clone size is stated in some rows and not others, as once, few, many or a class when expanded.

clone_size,v_call,j_call,d_call,cdr3_aa,cdr3_nt
medium-sized,TRBV28,TRBJ2-5,TRBD1,CASSSGQGGETQYF,TGTGCCAGCAGTTCCGGACAGGGTGGCGAGACCCAGTACTTC
few,TRBV5-4,TRBJ2-3,TRBD2,CASSLWAGGPSTDTQYF,TGTGCCAGCAGCTTGTGGGCGGGGGGACCTAGCACAGATACGCAGTATTTT
.,TRBV7-9,TRBJ1-5,.,CASSMGTAGLANQPQHF,TGTGCCAGCAGCATGGGGACCGCAGGGCTCGCCAATCAGCCCCAGCATTTT
.,TRBV24-1,TRBJ2-6,.,CATSETTGRSGANVLTF,TGTGCCACCAGTGAAACGACAGGCCGCTCTGGGGCCAACGTCCTGACTTTC
few,TRBV24-1,TRBJ1-2,.,CATSEAHPGDGYGYTF,TGTGCCACCAGTGAAGCCCACCCAGGGGATGGCTATGGCTACACCTTC
few,TRBV10-3,TRBJ2-3,TRBD2,CAISPSGPSTDTQYF,TGTGCCATCAGTCCTAGCGGACCTAGCACAGATACGCAGTATTTT
few,TRBV20-1,TRBJ1-2,.,CSAMVLGREVYGYTF,TGCAGTGCTATGGTTTTGGGCAGGGAAGTTTATGGCTACACCTTC
many,TRBV6-1,TRBJ2-5,TRBD2,CASTPDGGILAQYF,TGTGCCAGCACCCCGGACGGGGGGATTCTGGCCCAGTACTTC
.,TRBV14,TRBJ1-4,.,CASSQGDSPNEKLFF,TGTGCCAGCAGCCAGGGAGACAGCCCTAATGAAAAACTGTTTTTT
.,TRBV7-2,TRBJ1-4,.,CASSLDVESTNEKLFF,TGTGCCAGCAGCCTAGATGTGGAGAGCACTAATGAAAAACTGTTTTTT
.,TRBV24-1,TRBJ1-2,.,CATSEGYRAGYTF,TGTGCCACCAGTGAGGGGTACAGGGCTGGCTACACCTTC
.,TRBV4-1,TRBJ2-3,TRBD2,CASSQRLTSGGSTDTQYF,TGCGCCAGCAGCCAAAGATTGACTAGCGGGGGGAGCACAGATACGCAGTATTTT
.,TRBV2,TRBJ2-1,.,CASSEVASRADEQFF,TGTGCCAGCAGTGAAGTGGCTAGCAGGGCGGATGAGCAGTTCTTC
many,TRBV6-1,TRBJ2-3,.,CASGTAVLYF,TGTGCCAGCGGCACCGCCGTCCTGTATTTT
once,TRBV3-1,TRBJ2-5,.,CASGHTEKETQYF,TGTGCCAGCGGCCATACGGAGAAAGAGACCCAGTACTTC
medium-sized,TRBV6-1,TRBJ2-1,.,CASSGEVAYNEQFF,TGTGCCAGCAGTGGGGAGGTGGCCTACAATGAGCAGTTCTTC
few,TRBV12-3/TRBV12-4,TRBJ2-1,.,CASSPRGTQQFF,TGTGCCAGCAGTCCCAGGGGGACTCAGCAGTTCTTC
few,TRBV6-5,TRBJ2-5,TRBD2,CASRQLAGSLETQYF,TGTGCCAGCAGACAATTAGCGGGGAGCCTGGAGACCCAGTACTTC
many,TRBV20-1,TRBJ1-1,.,CSAKPPQGFSTEAFF,TGCAGTGCAAAACCACCTCAGGGGTTCTCGACTGAAGCTTTCTTT
few,TRBV28,TRBJ1-2,.,CASSLEGWGYTF,TGTGCCAGCAGTTTAGAGGGGTGGGGCTACACCTTC
few,TRBV24-1,TRBJ2-1,TRBD1,CATSDQGTGLSYNEQFF,TGTGCCACCAGTGACCAGGGGACAGGGCTGTCCTACAATGAGCAGTTCTTC
.,TRBV18,TRBJ2-5,TRBD1,CASSPPPTGYSQYF,TGTGCCAGCTCACCACCGCCGACAGGGTATTCCCAGTACTTC
few,TRBV7-2,TRBJ2-1,.,CASSLRRLHEQFF,TGTGCCAGCAGCTTACGGAGACTACATGAGCAGTTCTTC
many,TRBV20-1,TRBJ1-4,.,CSARSTVGNEKLFF,TGCAGTGCTAGATCTACCGTTGGGAATGAAAAACTGTTTTTT
many,TRBV20-1,TRBJ1-5,.,CSASVGEQPQHF,TGCAGTGCTAGTGTAGGGGAGCAGCCCCAGCATTTT
.,TRBV5-4,TRBJ2-3,TRBD1,CASSSWDRDGTDTQYF,TGTGCCAGCAGCTCATGGGACAGGGATGGCACAGATACGCAGTATTTT
few,TRBV6-1,TRBJ2-6,.,CASTPEGTGANVLTF,TGTGCCAGCACCCCCGAAGGGACCGGGGCCAACGTCCTGACTTTC
.,TRBV24-1,TRBJ2-5,TRBD1,CATSDHGQGTAMTQYF,TGTGCCACCAGTGATCACGGACAGGGTACAGCAATGACCCAGTACTTC
few,TRBV6-1,TRBJ2-1,.,CASSSRLEIYNEQFF,TGTGCCAGCAGTTCCCGACTAGAAATCTACAATGAGCAGTTCTTC
many,TRBV28,TRBJ1-2,TRBD1,CASSQGDYGYTF,TGTGCCAGCAGCCAGGGGGACTATGGCTACACCTTC
many,TRBV6-1,TRBJ2-5,.,CASSHPETQYF,TGTGCCAGCAGTCATCCGGAGACCCAGTACTTC
.,TRBV10-2,TRBJ2-4,.,CASSDLIGSLAKNIQYF,TGCGCCAGCAGTGACCTGATCGGGTCCCTAGCCAAAAACATTCAGTACTTC
.,TRBV3-1,TRBJ2-3,.,CASSQDGGGYLTDTQYF,TGTGCCAGCAGCCAAGACGGTGGGGGGTACCTCACAGATACGCAGTATTTT
few,TRBV12-3/TRBV12-4,TRBJ1-2,TRBD1,CASSWTGDYGYTF,TGTGCCAGCAGTTGGACAGGGGACTATGGCTACACCTTC
.,TRBV7-9,TRBJ2-1,TRBD2,CASRIGLAGLDEQFF,TGTGCCAGCAGGATTGGACTAGCGGGGTTGGATGAGCAGTTCTTC
.,TRBV29-1,TRBJ1-2,TRBD1,CSLQTGDYGYTF,TGCAGCCTTCAGACAGGGGACTATGGCTACACCTTC
many,TRBV6-1,TRBJ1-6,TRBD1,CASSPYWTGQSPLHF,TGTGCCAGCAGTCCCTACTGGACAGGGCAATCACCCCTCCACTTT
many,TRBV6-1,TRBJ2-3,.,CASTDGFGDTQYF,TGTGCCAGTACGGACGGCTTCGGAGATACGCAGTATTTT
.,TRBV7-7,TRBJ2-3,TRBD2,CASSKQAGGTTDTQYF,TGTGCTAGCAGCAAGCAAGCGGGGGGGACCACAGATACGCAGTATTTT
.,TRBV12-3/TRBV12-4,TRBJ2-3,TRBD2,CASIETSGAWDTQYF,TGTGCCAGCATTGAAACTAGCGGGGCCTGGGATACGCAGTATTTT
many,TRBV7-2,TRBJ1-1,.,CASSLVARGGTEAFF,TGTGCCAGCAGCTTGGTTGCCAGGGGAGGTACTGAAGCTTTCTTT
.,TRBV5-4,TRBJ1-1,TRBD1,CASSLGQGGAFF,TGTGCCAGCAGCTTGGGACAGGGTGGAGCTTTCTTT
.,TRBV20-1,TRBJ2-5,.,CSAREGGRTQYF,TGCAGTGCTAGAGAAGGTGGAAGGACCCAGTACTTC
many,TRBV6-2/TRBV6-3,TRBJ1-4,.,CASSYIEEKLFF,TGTGCCAGCAGTTATATCGAGGAGAAACTGTTTTTT
few,TRBV18,TRBJ2-1,.,CASSPQGGNNEQFF,TGTGCCAGCTCACCACAGGGGGGTAACAATGAGCAGTTCTTC
.,TRBV3-1,TRBJ2-5,.,CASSQDVETQYF,TGTGCCAGCAGCCAAGATGTAGAGACCCAGTACTTC
many,TRBV6-6,TRBJ1-6,.,CASSYVRNNSPLHF,TGTGCCAGCAGTTACGTCAGGAATAATTCACCCCTCCACTTT
few,TRBV6-1,TRBJ2-1,TRBD2,CASRLRTSPSGEQFF,TGTGCCAGCAGACTCCGGACTAGCCCAAGCGGGGAGCAGTTCTTC
few,TRBV5-4,TRBJ1-2,TRBD1,CASSTDRGRGYGYTF,TGTGCCAGCAGCACGGACAGGGGGAGGGGATATGGCTACACCTTC
many,TRBV6-6,TRBJ2-1,.,CASSYRHNEQFF,TGTGCCAGCAGTTACCGTCACAATGAGCAGTTCTTC